This TCR beta chain was identified in a study of cytomegalovirus exposure and HLA in healthy donors. Study results and caveats: A later analysis found first-cohort TCR clusters tended to co-occur in the 130 or so validation repertoires. Cytomegalovirus association was assigned to approximately 180 TCR beta chains.

V lost 5 bases and J lost 2, with 12 bases in between. Germline CDR1 and CDR2: MDHEN and SYDVKM. The length of the CDR3 is 14 residues. The assay was immunoSEQ multiplex PCR, and TCRdb's table has in-frame clones only and misses some. This sample has 260,000 or so clones, with over 75% found just once. A word on this clone: Its antigen is undetermined.

The chain uses TRBV28 and TRBJ2-5, with D perhaps TRBD1 (6 bases). The TCR comes from a woman under 30 in good health and CMV-seronegative. The specimen was PBMCs. CDR3 sequence reads: CASSGGLDQETQYF. The CDR3 DNA sequence: TGTGCCAGCAGTGGGGGCTTAGATCAAGAGACCCAGTACTTC.